What follows are 9 T cell receptor beta chains derived from one specimen sequenced in a study of T cell repertoires and HLA-DP antigens. Clones were sequenced by immunoSEQ multiplex PCR, and TCRdb holds only the in-frame ones, with some missing. The data show 65,000 to 95,000 clones, roughly 75% seen once. No antigens are known for them. Sample: CD4+ T cells from PBMCs. The receptor source for this set is a man in his 60s in good health and CMV-seronegative.

This clone was recorded at least ten times. V is TRBV25-1 and J is TRBJ1-5, with D uncertain. The length of the CDR3 is 13 residues. CDR1 is MGHDK, CDR2 SYGVNS, per germline. V lost 3 bases to trimming and J lost 6 bases, with 9 bases between them. The CDR3 DNA is TGTGCCAGCAGTGATATTAATAGTCAGCCCCAGCATTTT. It encodes CASSDINSQPQHF. The full variable domain, with the rest looked up from reference TRBV25-1 and TRBJ1-5, is EADIYQTPRYLVIGTGKKITLECSQTMGHDKMYWYQQDPGMELHLIHYSYGVNSTEKGDLSSESTVSRIRTEHFPLTLESARPSHTSQYLCASSDINSQPQHFGDGTRLSIL.

The chain carries TRBV7-6 and TRBJ2-7, with D unclear. CDR1 SGHVS and CDR2 FNYEAQ come from the germline V gene. The CDR3 contains 14 residues. The V gene lost 4 bases and the J gene lost 5 bases, with 15 bases spanning the gap. The CDR3 DNA sequence: TGTGCCAGCAGCTCCCGGACGGTAGGGAACGAGCAGTACTTC. It encodes CASSSRTVGNEQYF.

The chain recombines TRBV7-9 with TRBJ1-5, with 7 bases that match TRBD1. The junction had 7 bases not matched to a gene; V was cut back by 5 bases and J by 0 bases. The CDR3 consists of 16 residues. Per the germline V gene, CDR1 is SEHNR and CDR2 is FQNEAQ (reference sequence). CDR3 region: CASSIGTDNSNQPQHF. The DNA of the CDR3 is TGTGCCAGCAGCATAGGGACAGATAATAGCAATCAGCCCCAGCATTTT.

The chain uses TRBV6-1 and TRBJ2-7; a possible D gene is TRBD2 (5 bases). Germline loops: CDR1 MNHNS, CDR2 SASEGT. The CDR3 extends over 14 amino acids. V lost 6 bases and J lost 2, with 14 bases in between. As DNA, the CDR3 is TGTGCCAGCAGCCCCTTGAGCGGCCCCTACGAGCAGTACGTC. It encodes CASSPLSGPYEQYV.

The rearrangement links TRBV7-3 to TRBJ2-3, with D unresolved. The CDR3 sequence is 14 residues long. CDR1 is SGHTA, CDR2 FQGTGA, per germline. The V gene lost 5 bases and the J gene lost 4 bases, with 13 bases spanning the gap. The CDR3 region is CASSQLIGSDTQYF. The CDR3 DNA reads TGTGCCAGCAGCCAATTAATCGGTTCAGATACGCAGTATTTT.

In this sample, this clone turned up a few times. The J gene is TRBJ1-6, the V gene TRBV2; D may be TRBD1 (6 bases). The CDR3 is 14 amino acids. Germline V gene data show CDR1 as SNHLY and CDR2 as FYNNEI. Trimming cost V 6 bases and J 5 bases, with 11 bases left between them. The CDR3 DNA reads as TGTGCCAGCAGGCCCGGGACAAATAATTCACCCCTCCACTTT. This encodes CASRPGTNNSPLHF.

The chain couples TRBV5-4 to TRBJ2-6; no clear D. From germline, CDR1 is SGHNT and CDR2 YYREEE (reference sequence). The V end was cut by 4 bases, the J end by 0 bases, with 11 bases between. CDR3 size: 16 residues. CDR3 DNA sequence: TGTGCCAGCAGCCCTGGGCTTCTCTCTGGGGCCAACGTCCTGACTTTC. It specifies CASSPGLLSGANVLTF.

The gene calls are TRBV7-2 and TRBJ2-3; perhaps D is TRBD1 or TRBD2 (5 bases each). V was cut by 4 bases and J by 0 bases, with 23 bases left in between. The CDR3 has 19 amino acids. Germline CDR1 is SGHTA and CDR2 is FQGNSA. The CDR3 nucleotides are TGTGCCAGCAGCTCTGGGGCGGGTCGGGACCTGTTTAGCACAGATACGCAGTATTTT. Translated: CASSSGAGRDLFSTDTQYF.

The rearrangement joins TRBV5-1 to TRBJ2-1, with 8 bases identical to TRBD2. Germline V gene lookup returns CDR1 SGHRS and CDR2 YFSETQ. Trimming at V came to 4 bases and at J to 2 bases, leaving 8 bases not matched to a gene. This CDR3 contains 16 residues. DNA for the CDR3: TGCGCCAGCAGCCTATTTCTAGCGGGTACCTACAATGAGCAGTTCTTC. This translates into CASSLFLAGTYNEQFF.